These 21 T cell receptor beta chains were all obtained from the same sample, sequenced in a study of regulatory T cells in long-lasting Graves disease. Indicated time point: persistent/refractory GD, antithyroid drugs over 5 years with positive TRAb. PBMC-derived RNA was used for the TCR library. Library construction for TCR beta used iRepertoire HTBI primers and Arm-PCR of CDR3 regions. One entry per CDR3 protein, called by TCRdb with MiXCR from the multiplex PCR reads. Of approximately 350,000 distinct CDR3 sequences listed, roughly 24% are singletons. The material sequenced was peripheral blood mononuclear cells (PBMCs), taken when the disease was refractory, from a patient treated with antithyroid drugs. Source of these receptors: a woman in her thirties or forties with Graves disease.

This clonotype was seen more than once but under ten times. The V gene is TRBV7-9, the J gene TRBJ2-4; D uncertain. V was cut by 11 bases and J by 0 bases, with 14 bases left in between. This CDR3 spans 14 amino acids. CDR1 is SEHNR and CDR2 is FQNEAQ in the germline V gene (reference sequence). The CDR3, as DNA: TGTGCCTGGACCGATTTGAGAGCCAAAAACATTCAGTACTTC. Translated: CAWTDLRAKNIQYF.

This chain uses TRBV7-2 with TRBJ1-6; D gene ambiguous. The length of the CDR3 is 12 residues. Trimming removed 3 bases from V and 10 bases from J, with 7 bases in between. CDR1 and CDR2 from the germline V gene are SGHTA and FQGNSA. This CDR3 reads CASSLNDSPLHF. Written as DNA, the CDR3 is TGTGCCAGCAGCTTGAATGACTCACCCCTCCACTTT.

At least ten counts were recorded for this clonotype. The chain combines TRBV11-2 with TRBJ2-7; D is unclear. The CDR3 runs 16 residues. Per germline, CDR1 SGHAT and CDR2 FQNNGV. Between the trimmed V and J ends, which lost 5 bases and 4 bases, there was a span of 21 bases. CDR3: CASSPTYHSAPYEQYF. CDR3 DNA: TGTGCCAGCAGCCCAACCTATCACAGTGCTCCATACGAGCAGTACTTC.

This clonotype was seen at least ten times. The chain joins TRBV7-2 to TRBJ1-1, with 8 bases fitting TRBD1. Germline CDR1 reads SGHTA; CDR2 reads FQGNSA. This CDR3 contains 14 residues. V lost 8 bases, J lost 4 bases, and 9 bases stayed unmatched. The CDR3 loop is CASRRQGASTEAFF. The CDR3 DNA reads TGTGCCAGCCGCAGGCAGGGGGCATCCACTGAAGCTTTCTTT.

This clonotype was recorded at least ten times. The J gene is TRBJ1-1, the V gene TRBV12-3 or TRBV12-4; the D is unclear. This CDR3 has 12 amino acids. The V gene lost 4 bases and the J gene lost 4 bases, with 7 bases spanning the gap. The CDR3 region has the DNA TGTGCCAGCAGTTGGGGTTTCACTGAAGCTTTCTTT. It specifies CASSWGFTEAFF.

This clonotype was seen many times. The chain combines TRBV28 with TRBJ2-7; 7 bases are a match to TRBD1. V lost 7 bases, J lost 5 bases, and 11 bases stayed unmatched. Looked up from germline, CDR1 is MDHEN and CDR2 is SYDVKM. CDR3 length equals 14 residues. CDR3 sequence (DNA): TGTGCCAGCACGCGACCGATTACAGGGGACGAGCAGTACTTC. It translates to CASTRPITGDEQYF.

In this sample, this clonotype turned up many times. V gene TRBV2 combines with J gene TRBJ2-5; 8 bases are shared with TRBD2. CDR1 and CDR2 from the germline V gene are SNHLY and FYNNEI. J gave up 5 bases and V 1 base, and 12 bases lay outside the gene matches. The CDR3 sequence is 17 residues long. The CDR3 DNA follows: TGTGCCAGCAGTGAAGACCGGACAGCGGGAGAGAGGGAGACCCAGTACTTC. Amino acids: CASSEDRTAGERETQYF.

The chain links TRBV9 to TRBJ2-2; 7 nucleotides agree with TRBD2. V lost 7 bases and J lost 7; bases outside the gene matches: 10. This CDR3 region has 14 residues. The germline gives CDR1 SGDLS, CDR2 YYNGEE. CDR3 sequence reads: CASGLRGGFGELFF. The CDR3 DNA sequence: TGTGCCAGCGGCCTTCGCGGGGGATTCGGGGAGCTGTTTTTT.

This chain links TRBV10-3 with TRBJ1-2; no firm D call. CDR3 length equals 16 residues. The ends were cut back, 1 base at V and 6 bases at J, with 18 bases in the middle. Per germline, CDR1 ENHRY and CDR2 SYGVKD. CDR3 nucleotides: TGTGCCATCAGTGAGTTAAACGGGGAGGGAGACCATGGCTACACCTTC. As protein: CAISELNGEGDHGYTF.

V gene TRBV7-9 combines with J gene TRBJ2-7, with 7 bases lining up with TRBD2. Per the germline V gene, CDR1 is SEHNR and CDR2 is FQNEAQ (reference sequence). This CDR3 comprises 19 residues. J lost 0 bases, V lost 2 bases, and 16 bases had no gene match. As DNA, the CDR3 is TGTGCCAGCAGCTTATTTCGACTAGCCGGAACCCAAAACTCCTACGAGCAGTACTTC. It translates to CASSLFRLAGTQNSYEQYF. Full variable domain (missing parts from reference TRBV7-9 and TRBJ2-7): DTGVSQNPRHKITKRGQNVTFRCDPISEHNRLYWYRQTLGQGPEFLTYFQNEAQLEKSRLLSDRFSAERPKGSFSTLEIQRTEQGDSAMYLCASSLFRLAGTQNSYEQYFGPGTRLTVT.

This sequence joins TRBV18 and TRBJ2-5, with TRBD1 matching 8 bases. Germline CDR1 and CDR2: KGHSH and LQKENI. J was trimmed by 5 bases and V by 3 bases; bases with no gene match: 14. The CDR3 runs to 17 residues. The CDR3 loop is CASSPRPAQGVRETQYF. The CDR3 bases are TGTGCCAGCTCACCCCGTCCGGCACAGGGGGTTCGGGAGACCCAGTACTTC.

This clonotype occurred a few times. This chain uses TRBV19 with TRBJ1-1; 8 nucleotides align to TRBD1. This CDR3 has 14 amino acids. The germline gives CDR1 LNHDA, CDR2 SQIVND (reference sequence). The V segment lost 2 bases and the J segment 5 bases; nucleotides outside the gene matches: 4. CDR3 sequence reads: CASSITGGGTEAFF. CDR3 sequence (DNA): TGTGCCAGTAGTATAACAGGGGGAGGTACTGAAGCTTTCTTT.

This clonotype occurred many times. The chain joins TRBV28 to TRBJ1-6; no clear D. The germline V gene has CDR1 MDHEN and CDR2 SYDVKM. Trimming left V 6 bases short and J 11 bases short, with 8 bases between. The CDR3 runs to 11 residues. This CDR3 reads CASSQGPPLHF. Here the CDR3 DNA reads TGTGCCAGCAGCCAAGGGCCACCCCTCCACTTT.

The gene calls are TRBV6-4 and TRBJ2-1; D tentatively fits TRBD1 or TRBD2 (7 bases each). This CDR3 comprises 13 residues. V dropped 6 bases and J dropped 7 bases, with 13 bases sitting between them. The germline V gene encodes CDR1 MRHNA and CDR2 SNTAGT. CDR3 loop: CASSQGGGNEQFF. Here the CDR3 DNA reads TGTGCCAGCAGCCAGGGGGGGGGGAATGAGCAGTTCTTC.

This clonotype was recorded a few times. The chain carries TRBV19 and TRBJ2-7; D may be TRBD1 (5 bases). The germline CDR1 and CDR2 sequences are LNHDA and SQIVND (reference sequence). V lost 1 base, J lost 6 bases, and 7 bases lay in between. The CDR3 is 12 amino acids. The CDR3 DNA reads as TGTGCCAGTAGTATAGGTGGGGCCGAGCAGTACTTC. Amino acid sequence: CASSIGGAEQYF. The full variable domain, rest sourced from reference TRBV19 and TRBJ2-7, is DGGITQSPKYLFRKEGQNVTLSCEQNLNHDAMYWYRQDPGQGLRLIYYSQIVNDFQKGDIAEGYSVSREKKESFPLTVTSAQKNPTAFYLCASSIGGAEQYFGPGTRLTVT.

The chain uses TRBV19 and TRBJ1-1; D is uncertain. Trimming took off 3 bases at V and 3 bases at J, with 5 bases between the two ends. This CDR3 contains 12 residues. In germline, CDR1 is LNHDA, CDR2 SQIVND (reference sequence). The CDR3 DNA sequence: TGTGCCAGTAGTATCTGGGACACTGAAGCTTTCTTT. Its translation: CASSIWDTEAFF.

The table lists this clonotype with many counts. The chain has TRBV2 and TRBJ1-4, with D maybe TRBD1 (5 bases). The CDR3 runs 14 residues. Trimming left V 7 bases short and J 11 bases short, with 20 bases between. The germline gives CDR1 SNHLY, CDR2 FYNNEI. CDR3 sequence reads: CASKDDSRPTKLFF. CDR3 DNA: TGTGCCAGCAAGGACGACAGTAGACCCACGAAACTGTTTTTT. Full variable domain (outside the CDR3, taken from reference TRBV2 and TRBJ1-4): EPEVTQTPSHQVTQMGQEVILRCVPISNHLYFYWYRQILGQKVEFLVSFYNNEISEKSEIFDDQFSVERPDGSNFTLKIRSTKLEDSAMYFCASKDDSRPTKLFFGSGTQLSVL.

This clonotype was picked up a small number of times. The chain recombines TRBV29-1 with TRBJ2-7; 13 bases match TRBD2. V dropped 6 bases and J dropped 5; count of bases not matched to a gene: 7. Looked up from germline, CDR1 is SQVTM and CDR2 is ANQGSEA. CDR3 length: 14 amino acids. The CDR3 bases are TGCAGCGTGCTGGGGACTAGCGGGATCAACGAGCAGTACTTC. Its protein is CSVLGTSGINEQYF.

In this sample, this clonotype turned up a few times. CDR3 in amino acids: CSARTGTSLNIQYF. DNA for the CDR3: TGCAGTGCTAGAACCGGGACTAGCTTGAACATTCAGTACTTC. The chain carries TRBV20-1 and TRBJ2-4; 9 positions match TRBD2. Germline assignment: CDR1 DFQATT and CDR2 SNEGSKA (reference sequence). After removal of 2 bases from V and 7 bases from J, the junction contained 6 bases not matched to a gene. This CDR3 has 14 amino acids.

This clonotype has at least ten counts. V gene TRBV11-3 combines with J gene TRBJ2-7; D is perhaps TRBD1 (5 bases). The CDR3 consists of 11 residues. Deletions cut 6 bases from V and 5 bases from J, with 8 bases between. Germline CDR1 is SGHNT and CDR2 is YENEEA. The CDR3 reads CASSWGNEQYF. The CDR3 bases are TGTGCCAGCAGTTGGGGCAACGAGCAGTACTTC.

The chain is built from TRBV7-9 and TRBJ2-7, with 9 bases that match TRBD1. CDR1 is SEHNR and CDR2 is FQNEAQ in the germline V gene (reference sequence). Germline trimming cut 5 bases from V and 3 bases from J; bases unmatched to any gene: 8. The CDR3 runs to 15 residues. The CDR3 DNA sequence: TGTGCCAGCAGCCCCCTGACAGGGGGAGACTACGAGCAGTACTTC. Translated, it gives CASSPLTGGDYEQYF.